This entry lists 5 T cell receptor beta chains sequenced from one sample in a study of Ad26.COV2.S vaccination and SARS-CoV-2 variants. Clones were sequenced by immunoSEQ multiplex PCR, and TCRdb holds only the in-frame ones, with some missing. The profile shows hundreds of thousands of clones, about 89% of them singletons. The treatment is: 15 to 20 received Ad26.COV2.S at low or high dose, single or two shots; 5 received placebo; per-sample allocation not given. Material that was analyzed had been drawn on day 63 after the first vaccine or placebo injection. Specimen: peripheral blood, collected in a trial of Ad26.COV2.S vaccine versus placebo. The receptor source for this set is a person between 18 and 60 years old who received the Ad26.COV2.S COVID-19 vaccine or a placebo.

In this sample, this clone turned up once. V gene TRBV5-1 combines with J gene TRBJ2-5; 7 nucleotides line up with TRBD2. The CDR3 is 15 residues long. J was trimmed by 5 bases and V by 4 bases; bases with no gene match: 11. Germline assignment: CDR1 SGHRS and CDR2 YFSETQ. CDR3 bases: TGCGCCAGCAGCCCACCTTGGAGCGGGGCTGAGACCCAGTACTTC. This encodes CASSPPWSGAETQYF. Full variable domain (rest looked up from reference TRBV5-1 and TRBJ2-5): KAGVTQTPRYLIKTRGQQVTLSCSPISGHRSVSWYQQTPGQGLQFLFEYFSETQRNKGNFPGRFSGRQFSNSRSEMNVSTLELGDSALYLCASSPPWSGAETQYFGPGTRLLVL.

CDR3 amino acids: CASRDTGGQSGELFF. CDR3 in DNA: TGCGCCAGCAGAGACACAGGGGGACAGTCCGGGGAGCTGTTTTTT. This chain uses TRBV10-2 with TRBJ2-2; TRBD1 aligns across 8 bases. CDR1 is WSHSY and CDR2 is SAAADI in the germline V gene. CDR3 length equals 15 residues. The V gene end was trimmed by 6 bases and the J gene end by 6 bases; junction bases not matched to a gene: 9.

The table lists this clone with a few counts. The V and J genes are TRBV10-1 and TRBJ2-5; either TRBD1 or TRBD2 may fit D (5 bases each). Germline V lookup: CDR1 WNHNN, CDR2 SYGVQD (reference sequence). CDR3 size: 15 residues. V was cut by 4 bases and J by 5 bases, with 17 bases left in between. The CDR3 DNA follows: TGCGCCAGCAGTGGAAGTGGGGCAGCGGAGGAGACCCAGTACTTC. Translation gives CASSGSGAAEETQYF.

V and J are TRBV10-2 and TRBJ2-3; D uncertain. Trimming pared 7 bases from V and 4 bases from J, leaving 18 bases between. The germline V gene encodes CDR1 WSHSY and CDR2 SAAADI. The CDR3 runs 15 residues. The CDR3 loop is CASKGDNLTSDTQYF. The CDR3 nucleotides read TGCGCCAGCAAAGGAGACAATCTAACATCAGATACGCAGTATTTT.

The chain links TRBV7-2 to TRBJ1-5, with D hard to call. The germline CDR1 and CDR2 sequences are SGHTA and FQGNSA. V shed 3 bases and J shed 5 bases, with 8 bases lying between them. This CDR3 region has 13 residues. The chain's CDR3 is CASSLRRDQPQHF. The CDR3 DNA reads TGTGCCAGCAGCTTGCGACGGGATCAGCCCCAGCATTTT.